What follows are 32 T cell receptor beta chains derived from one specimen sequenced in a study of T-cell reconstitution after alpha-beta-depleted transplantation in children. Unique molecular identifiers featured in how the TCRbeta library was prepared. Via MiXCR, TCRdb re-called the PCR reads, giving one row per CDR3 protein. The sample holds more than 200,000 distinct CDR3 sequences, approximately 9.8% seen once. The material sequenced was PBMCs from the stem cell graft donor, taken from the stem cell graft. The source is a human donor who donated a stem cell graft to a child with SCID.

This clonotype was seen repeatedly, ten times or more. The chain recombines TRBV27 with TRBJ2-3; the match to TRBD2 covers 9 bases. Losses at the gene ends were 2 bases for V and 8 bases for J; bases not matched to a gene: 8. CDR1 is MNHEY, CDR2 SMNVEV, per germline (reference sequence). The CDR3 runs to 15 residues. Here the CDR3 reads CASSLARGGLGTQYF. The CDR3 DNA follows: TGTGCCAGCAGTTTAGCGCGGGGGGGCTTAGGTACGCAGTATTTT.

This clonotype was seen ten or more times. The chain uses TRBV2 and TRBJ2-5, with 10 bases aligning to TRBD1. The CDR3 runs to 14 residues. Germline V gene data show CDR1 as SNHLY and CDR2 as FYNNEI. V shed 5 bases and J 4 bases; nucleotides not matched to a gene: 4. The CDR3 loop reads CASSRGTGVETQYF. Here the CDR3 DNA reads TGTGCCAGCAGTAGAGGGACAGGGGTAGAGACCCAGTACTTC. The full variable domain, with the rest looked up from reference TRBV2 and TRBJ2-5, is EPEVTQTPSHQVTQMGQEVILRCVPISNHLYFYWYRQILGQKVEFLVSFYNNEISEKSEIFDDQFSVERPDGSNFTLKIRSTKLEDSAMYFCASSRGTGVETQYFGPGTRLLVL.

The rearrangement links TRBV5-1 to TRBJ2-3, with TRBD2 matching over 8 bases. Germline-derived CDR1 and CDR2 are SGHRS and YFSETQ. Unmatched junction bases numbered 7, after V lost 1 base and J lost 3 bases. The CDR3 runs 16 residues. The CDR3 sequence is CASSLPETSATDTQYF. The CDR3 DNA sequence: TGCGCCAGCAGCTTGCCTGAGACTAGCGCAACAGATACGCAGTATTTT.

The sample holds many counts of this clonotype. This sequence joins TRBV7-3 and TRBJ2-5, with 7 bases that match TRBD2. The CDR3 has 16 amino acids. Germline values: CDR1 SGHTA, CDR2 FQGTGA. Trimming removed 0 bases from V and 2 bases from J; junction bases left unmatched: 6. The CDR3 sequence: CASSLTGGMGQETQYF. The CDR3 region has the DNA TGTGCCAGCAGCTTAACGGGGGGGATGGGGCAAGAGACCCAGTACTTC. The complete variable domain, with remaining parts taken from reference TRBV7-3 and TRBJ2-5, reads GAGVSQTPSNKVTEKGKYVELRCDPISGHTALYWYRQSLGQGPEFLIYFQGTGAADDSGLPNDRFFAVRPEGSVSTLKIQRTERGDSAVYLCASSLTGGMGQETQYFGPGTRLLVL.

The sample holds many counts of this clonotype. CDR3 coding DNA: TGTGCCAGCAGCTTTGGCCAGAACAATGAGCAGTTCTTC. This encodes CASSFGQNNEQFF. The V call is TRBV11-1, the J call TRBJ2-1; no reliable D call. Trimming removed 3 bases from V and 5 bases from J, with 8 bases in between. The CDR3 has 13 amino acids. Germline CDR1 SGHAT, CDR2 FQDESV (reference sequence).

This clonotype was seen at least ten times. The genes are TRBV20-1 and TRBJ1-5; D not certain. The V gene's germline CDR1 is DFQATT and CDR2 SNEGSKA (reference sequence). V lost 5 bases and J 0 bases, leaving 5 bases between the germline ends. The CDR3 length is 12 residues. The CDR3 coding sequence is TGCAGTGCTGGGAATAGCAATCAGCCCCAGCATTTT. Translation gives CSAGNSNQPQHF.

This clonotype was detected many times. The chain carries TRBV20-1 and TRBJ2-7; D remains ambiguous. Trimming removed 1 base from V and 3 bases from J, with 10 bases in between. Germline V gene sequence: CDR1 DFQATT, CDR2 SNEGSKA (reference sequence). CDR3 size: 13 residues. CDR3 bases: TGCAGTGCTAGAGTGCCGGTGAGCTACGAGCAGTACTTC. Translated, it gives CSARVPVSYEQYF.

Ten or more counts support this clonotype. CDR3 nucleotides: TGTGCCAGCAGCCAGGGACTAGCGGGGAACACCGGGGAGCTGTTTTTT. Encoded protein: CASSQGLAGNTGELFF. The chain couples TRBV3-1 to TRBJ2-2, with 12 bases identical to TRBD2. Germline CDR1 is LGHDT and CDR2 is YNNKEL (reference sequence). The CDR3 is made up of 16 amino acids. Trimming removed 3 bases from V and 1 base from J; junction bases left unmatched: 0.

At least ten counts were recorded for this clonotype. The rearrangement uses TRBV24-1 and TRBJ2-2; the match to TRBD2 covers 7 bases. V lost 3 bases, J lost 4 bases, and 7 bases stayed unmatched. The CDR3 loop spans 16 amino acids. Germline lookup yields CDR1 KGHDR and CDR2 SFDVKD. The CDR3: CATSDPLSGGTGELFF. For the CDR3, the DNA is TGTGCCACCAGTGATCCCCTTTCGGGGGGCACCGGGGAGCTGTTTTTT.

This clonotype was detected many times. The rearrangement joins TRBV20-1 to TRBJ1-1; D remains unclear. Germline V gene lookup returns CDR1 DFQATT and CDR2 SNEGSKA (reference sequence). The V and J ends lost 0 bases and 3 bases respectively, with 11 bases between them. The CDR3 sequence is 14 residues long. The CDR3 region is CSARDWRLYTEAFF. Here the CDR3 DNA reads TGCAGTGCTAGAGACTGGAGGTTGTACACTGAAGCTTTCTTT.

This clonotype appeared many times. The chain joins TRBV7-2 to TRBJ2-7; 9 positions agree with TRBD2. Germline V gene sequence: CDR1 SGHTA, CDR2 FQGNSA. The CDR3 sequence is 18 residues long. V shed 0 bases and J 6 bases; nucleotides not matched to a gene: 15. In nucleotides, the CDR3 is TGTGCCAGCAGCTTAGCGGGGTCCCCTCTAGCGGGGAGGGGCGAGCAGTACTTC. Its translation is CASSLAGSPLAGRGEQYF.

In its sample, this clonotype was seen many times. The V gene is TRBV29-1, the J gene TRBJ2-3; the D is unclear. Trimming shortened V by 4 bases and J by 0 bases, and 14 bases separated the two germline ends. From germline, CDR1 is SQVTM and CDR2 ANQGSEA. CDR3 length equals 15 residues. The CDR3 nucleotides are TGCAGCGTTGTTACAGCCCGATCTAGCACAGATACGCAGTATTTT. This sequence encodes CSVVTARSSTDTQYF.

As to this clonotype: One end of the junction is discordant with germline, which a read error may explain. This chain links TRBV2 with TRBJ2-1; 10 bases line up with TRBD2. CDR1 is SNHLY and CDR2 is FYNNEI in the germline V gene. This CDR3 has 18 residues. CDR3 protein: CACSLGSSGGAAYNEQFF. The CDR3 DNA reads TGTGCCTGCAGTTTAGGGAGCAGCGGGGGGGCCGCCTACAATGAGCAGTTCTTC.

There are many counts of this clonotype. The chain carries TRBV5-1 and TRBJ2-3; D is possibly TRBD1 or TRBD2 (5 bases each). CDR1 is SGHRS, CDR2 YFSETQ, per germline. V dropped 1 base and J dropped 4 bases, with 7 bases sitting between them. This CDR3 has 13 amino acids. The CDR3: CASSLWGSDTQYF. In DNA form, the CDR3 reads TGCGCCAGCAGCTTGTGGGGGTCAGATACGCAGTATTTT.

This clonotype was observed many times. This chain uses TRBV5-1 with TRBJ2-6; no definite D call. Looked up from germline, CDR1 is SGHRS and CDR2 is YFSETQ. The germline V and J ends were trimmed by 1 base and 0 bases, with 5 bases remaining between them. The length of the CDR3 is 15 residues. DNA for the CDR3: TGCGCCAGCAGCTTGCTAACCTCTGGGGCCAACGTCCTGACTTTC. Amino acids: CASSLLTSGANVLTF.

The genes are TRBV18 and TRBJ2-7, with D possibly matching TRBD2 (6 bases). Germline CDR1 reads KGHSH; CDR2 reads LQKENI. The CDR3 is 15 amino acids. The germline V and J ends were trimmed by 1 base and 0 bases, with 10 bases remaining between them. The CDR3 loop reads CASSPRGDPSYEQYF. CDR3 DNA sequence: TGTGCCAGCTCACCACGGGGGGATCCCTCCTACGAGCAGTACTTC.

The chain employs TRBV20-1 and TRBJ1-5; D is possibly TRBD1 (5 bases). CDR1 and CDR2 from the germline V gene are DFQATT and SNEGSKA (reference sequence). V lost 3 bases to trimming and J lost 3 bases, with 12 bases between them. This CDR3 has 14 amino acids. For the CDR3, the DNA is TGCAGTGCTAGTTCGGGGCTCCCCAATCAGCCCCAGCATTTT. As protein: CSASSGLPNQPQHF.

This clonotype came up many times. The rearrangement links TRBV20-1 to TRBJ1-1; no clear D gene. CDR1 and CDR2 from the germline V gene are DFQATT and SNEGSKA (reference sequence). V lost 3 bases to trimming and J lost 1 base, with 6 bases between them. The CDR3 runs to 12 residues. The CDR3 protein is CSASLRNTEAFF. CDR3 nucleotides: TGCAGTGCTAGTCTCCGGAACACTGAAGCTTTCTTT.

This clonotype appeared many times. This chain links TRBV4-3 with TRBJ2-1; D is ambiguous. The V and J ends lost 0 bases and 8 bases respectively, with 14 bases between them. CDR1 and CDR2 from the germline V gene are LGHNA and YSLEER. CDR3 length: 15 amino acids. CDR3 coding DNA: TGCGCCAGCAGCCAAGAGGGTTCCCCCTTTGATGAGCAGTTCTTC. Encoded protein: CASSQEGSPFDEQFF.

The chain carries TRBV20-1 and TRBJ2-5; 7 nucleotides align to TRBD2. This CDR3 has 12 residues. Germline V gives CDR1 DFQATT, CDR2 SNEGSKA (reference sequence). J gave up 7 bases and V 1 base, and 3 bases lay outside the gene matches. The CDR3 protein is CSARGREGTQYF. CDR3 DNA sequence: TGCAGTGCTAGAGGGAGGGAGGGGACCCAGTACTTC.

In its sample, this clonotype was seen many times. The V gene is TRBV5-5, the J gene TRBJ2-3; D gene unclear. Trimming shortened V by 1 base and J by 5 bases, and 11 bases separated the two germline ends. CDR1 and CDR2 from the germline V gene are SGHKS and YYEKEE (reference sequence). The CDR3 contains 14 residues. CDR3 in amino acids: CASSLSVGRDTQYF. CDR3 bases: TGTGCCAGCAGCTTGTCGGTTGGGCGAGATACGCAGTATTTT.

This clonotype was detected ten times or more. The chain uses TRBV6-1 and TRBJ1-3; no definite D call. Germline CDR1 is MNHNS and CDR2 is SASEGT. The V and J ends lost 4 bases and 1 base respectively, with 11 bases between them. The CDR3 runs 15 residues. CDR3 amino acids: CASSALAYSGNTIYF. The CDR3 DNA reads TGTGCCAGCAGTGCCCTCGCTTATTCTGGAAACACCATATATTTT.

This clonotype was seen at least ten times. The chain employs TRBV18 and TRBJ1-3; D is uncertain. The CDR3 contains 14 residues. Between the trimmed V and J ends, which lost 3 bases and 0 bases, there was a span of 6 bases. CDR1 is KGHSH and CDR2 is LQKENI in the germline V gene. The CDR3 is CASSPAPSGNTIYF. As DNA, the CDR3 is TGTGCCAGCTCACCGGCCCCCTCTGGAAACACCATATATTTT.

This chain uses TRBV29-1 with TRBJ2-3; weak D call: TRBD2 (6 bases). The length of the CDR3 is 15 residues. Germline assignment: CDR1 SQVTM and CDR2 ANQGSEA. The ends were cut back, 1 base at V and 0 bases at J, with 11 bases in the middle. CDR3 region: CSVEGEAGSTDTQYF. In nucleotides, the CDR3 is TGCAGCGTTGAAGGGGAGGCGGGTAGCACAGATACGCAGTATTTT.

This clonotype was seen ten or more times. The chain carries TRBV5-6 and TRBJ2-7; TRBD1 matches at 9 bases. Losses at the gene ends were 3 bases for V and 5 bases for J; bases not matched to a gene: 9. This CDR3 contains 15 residues. Per germline, CDR1 SGHDT and CDR2 YYEEEE. In DNA form, the CDR3 reads TGTGCCAGCAGCTACCCCCGGGACAGGGTCCACGAGCAGTACTTC. It translates to CASSYPRDRVHEQYF. Based on the CDR3 plus reference TRBV5-6 and TRBJ2-7, the full variable domain is DAGVTQSPTHLIKTRGQQVTLRCSPKSGHDTVSWYQQALGQGPQFIFQYYEEEERQRGNFPDRFSGHQFPNYSSELNVNALLLGDSALYLCASSYPRDRVHEQYFGPGTRLTVT.

This clonotype was found many times. The chain couples TRBV21-1 to TRBJ2-7; the DNA was not used to check the table's D call, TRBD1. TRBV21-1 is assigned pseudogene status. This CDR3 spans 12 amino acids. The CDR3 DNA follows: TGTGCCACCCCTGGTCCGTCCTACGAGCAGTACTTC. Encoded protein: CATPGPSYEQYF.

This clonotype was observed at least ten times. The rearrangement uses TRBV3-1 and TRBJ2-3; the match to TRBD2 covers 12 bases. Germline lookup yields CDR1 LGHDT and CDR2 YNNKEL (reference sequence). The CDR3 is 16 residues long. J was trimmed by 5 bases and V by 4 bases; bases with no gene match: 7. In DNA form, the CDR3 reads TGTGCCAGCAGCCCACTAGCGGGGGGTTTCCGAGATACGCAGTATTTT. Its translation is CASSPLAGGFRDTQYF.

This clonotype appeared many times. The chain uses TRBV7-2 and TRBJ2-5; D not resolved. Germline V CDR1 and CDR2: SGHTA, FQGNSA. The CDR3 is made up of 12 amino acids. The V end lost 6 bases, the J end lost 5 bases, and 10 bases lay between the germline ends. CDR3 nucleotide sequence: TGTGCCAGCAGTCAATCGCGGGAGACCCAGTACTTC. Encoded protein: CASSQSRETQYF.

There are a few counts of this clonotype. DNA of the CDR3: TGTGCCACCACACACGGGCACAGCTCCTACAATGAGCAGTTCTTC. It is translated as CATTHGHSSYNEQFF. The V call is TRBV27, the J call TRBJ2-1; D is uncertain. In germline, CDR1 is MNHEY, CDR2 SMNVEV (reference sequence). The V end lost 10 bases, the J end lost 0 bases, and 16 bases lay between the germline ends. The CDR3 covers 15 residues.

This clonotype showed up just a few times. The rearrangement uses TRBV5-1 and TRBJ1-1; the D gene is possibly TRBD1 (5 bases). This CDR3 spans 15 amino acids. V was cut by 3 bases and J by 4 bases, with 16 bases left in between. Germline V gene data show CDR1 as SGHRS and CDR2 as YFSETQ. The DNA for the CDR3 is TGCGCCAGCAGCTCTGGAGACAGCCGAGGCACTGAAGCTTTCTTT. Translated: CASSSGDSRGTEAFF.

The chain joins TRBV20-1 to TRBJ1-4; D not resolved. The germline V and J ends were trimmed by 3 bases and 0 bases, with 11 bases remaining between them. The germline V gene encodes CDR1 DFQATT and CDR2 SNEGSKA (reference sequence). The CDR3 loop spans 15 amino acids. CDR3 sequence: CSASPLSATNEKLFF. CDR3 coding DNA: TGCAGTGCTAGCCCCCTCTCGGCAACTAATGAAAAACTGTTTTTT.

This clonotype has a count of ten or more. The chain links TRBV12-3 or TRBV12-4 to TRBJ1-2; D gene unclear. The germline V and J ends were trimmed by 11 bases and 4 bases, with 20 bases remaining between them. The length of the CDR3 is 14 residues. The DNA for the CDR3 is TGTGCCGGCGCTAAAGTCGGGGAGATCTATGGCTACACCTTC. It encodes CAGAKVGEIYGYTF.